The rows below give T cell receptor beta chains drawn from one sample of a study of OX40 agonist ivuxolimab in advanced cancers. Profiled with immunoSEQ multiplex PCR; TCRdb holds only in-frame clones, not every one. The sample lists some 77,000 clones; more than 80% were seen once. Sample: CD4+ or CD8+ T cells sorted from blood, taken in a trial of the OX40 agonist ivuxolimab. The receptors come from an adult with an advanced solid tumor such as melanoma, head and neck, liver or kidney cancer. Each CDR3 is given with its conserved first and last residue. Each record gives: V gene, J gene, CDR3 protein.

v_call: TRBV7-2
j_call: TRBJ1-1
cdr3_aa: CASSLVSGLNTEAFF

v_call: TRBV5-4
j_call: TRBJ1-5
cdr3_aa: CASSLGGPNQPQHF

v_call: TRBV2
j_call: TRBJ2-1
cdr3_aa: CASSEELAYNEQFF

v_call: TRBV7-9
j_call: TRBJ2-5
cdr3_aa: CASSLGSAGGRETQYF

v_call: TRBV12-5
j_call: TRBJ2-5
cdr3_aa: CASGLVPLTIQRESETQYF

v_call: TRBV2
j_call: TRBJ2-5
cdr3_aa: CASSLGRIETQYF

v_call: TRBV30
j_call: TRBJ2-1
cdr3_aa: CAWGRGAQGAYNEQFF

v_call: TRBV19
j_call: TRBJ1-1
cdr3_aa: CASSTLGTEAFF

v_call: TRBV7-7
j_call: TRBJ1-5
cdr3_aa: CASSPLRDQPQHF

v_call: TRBV9
j_call: TRBJ1-2
cdr3_aa: CASSVDAPRANYGYTF

v_call: TRBV5-4
j_call: TRBJ2-7
cdr3_aa: CASRLAGSYEQYF

v_call: TRBV2
j_call: TRBJ1-5
cdr3_aa: CASSVEYNQPQHF

v_call: TRBV11-2
j_call: TRBJ2-6
cdr3_aa: CASSWALSGANVLTF

v_call: TRBV7-9
j_call: TRBJ2-3
cdr3_aa: CASSYWTSGRARTDTQYF

v_call: TRBV18
j_call: TRBJ2-7
cdr3_aa: CASSPETYEQYF

v_call: TRBV9
j_call: TRBJ1-2
cdr3_aa: CASSLDRDYYGYTF

v_call: TRBV6-6
j_call: TRBJ2-7
cdr3_aa: CASSYPYEQYF

v_call: TRBV20-1
j_call: TRBJ2-3
cdr3_aa: CSARRPDTQYF

v_call: TRBV29-1
j_call: TRBJ2-1
cdr3_aa: CSVVAGVLYSEQFF

v_call: TRBV6-6
j_call: TRBJ2-1
cdr3_aa: CASGPRTLTYNEQFF

v_call: TRBV6-5
j_call: TRBJ1-2
cdr3_aa: CASSSPGTGNGYTF

v_call: TRBV14
j_call: TRBJ2-4
cdr3_aa: CASSQDPGKGAKNIQYF

v_call: TRBV28
j_call: TRBJ2-5
cdr3_aa: CASRYLFGGVGAQYF

v_call: TRBV9
j_call: TRBJ1-5
cdr3_aa: CASSGTGGQPQHF

v_call: TRBV27
j_call: TRBJ1-5
cdr3_aa: CASRRGGGNQPQHF

v_call: TRBV28
j_call: TRBJ2-6
cdr3_aa: CASSFPGQGYSGANVLTF

v_call: TRBV29-1
j_call: TRBJ2-7
cdr3_aa: CSVPGMVNEQYF

v_call: TRBV2
j_call: TRBJ2-1
cdr3_aa: CASRRPDGDNEQFF

v_call: TRBV7-6
j_call: TRBJ1-5
cdr3_aa: CASSLGRNQPQHF

v_call: TRBV28
j_call: TRBJ1-1
cdr3_aa: CASIPRDRGLVTEAFF

v_call: TRBV7-9
j_call: TRBJ2-7
cdr3_aa: CASSFRGDRPNDEQYF

v_call: TRBV7-2
j_call: TRBJ1-2
cdr3_aa: CASTQNPGTSNYGYTF

v_call: TRBV11-2
j_call: TRBJ1-6
cdr3_aa: CASSRGGRPRGNSPLHF

v_call: TRBV14
j_call: TRBJ1-5
cdr3_aa: CASSKDLYQPQHF

v_call: TRBV12-2
j_call: TRBJ1-2
cdr3_aa: CASRLEGDF

v_call: TRBV18
j_call: TRBJ1-1
cdr3_aa: CASSRGQGFTEAFF

v_call: TRBV7-8
j_call: TRBJ2-5
cdr3_aa: CATSEGWGSQETQYF

v_call: TRBV5-4
j_call: TRBJ1-4
cdr3_aa: CASSATGVEKLFF

v_call: TRBV5-4
j_call: TRBJ2-4
cdr3_aa: CASSLSTGAENIQYF

v_call: TRBV2
j_call: TRBJ2-1
cdr3_aa: CASLRTLFNEQFF

v_call: TRBV19
j_call: TRBJ1-1
cdr3_aa: CASSRDRGISEAFF

v_call: TRBV10-2
j_call: TRBJ2-1
cdr3_aa: CASGEGNEQFF

v_call: TRBV7-9
j_call: TRBJ2-2
cdr3_aa: CASSLGWVHTGELFF

v_call: TRBV5-1
j_call: TRBJ2-7
cdr3_aa: CASSLVLAGSYEQYF

v_call: TRBV6-4
j_call: TRBJ1-4
cdr3_aa: CASSVGTGRSEKLFF

v_call: TRBV19
j_call: TRBJ1-2
cdr3_aa: CASTATDLYGYTF

v_call: TRBV6-5
j_call: TRBJ1-5
cdr3_aa: CASSFSRGRNQPQHF

v_call: TRBV7-3
j_call: TRBJ2-5
cdr3_aa: CASSPRPEETQYF

v_call: TRBV30
j_call: TRBJ2-3
cdr3_aa: CAWAAPSTDTQYF

v_call: TRBV5-1
j_call: -
cdr3_aa: CASGDGTGPYEQYF

v_call: TRBV21-1
j_call: TRBJ1-5
cdr3_aa: CANTFKQPQHF

v_call: TRBV5-1
j_call: TRBJ1-4
cdr3_aa: CASSMRQGANEKLFF

v_call: TRBV25-1
j_call: TRBJ1-1
cdr3_aa: CASSGREHTEAFF

v_call: TRBV5-1
j_call: TRBJ2-1
cdr3_aa: CASSPLHTVSSYNEQFF

v_call: TRBV5-4
j_call: TRBJ1-5
cdr3_aa: CASSLFLHNSNQPQHF

v_call: TRBV30
j_call: TRBJ1-1
cdr3_aa: CAWSVARDTEAFF

v_call: TRBV28
j_call: TRBJ1-2
cdr3_aa: CASSLGGKDYGYTF

v_call: TRBV2
j_call: TRBJ1-3
cdr3_aa: CASSGNTIYF

v_call: TRBV2
j_call: TRBJ2-7
cdr3_aa: CASSVIGEQYF

v_call: TRBV27
j_call: TRBJ1-4
cdr3_aa: CASSIRDRGEKLFF